Presented here are 9 T cell receptor beta chains from one specimen sequenced in a study of PD-1 blockade in classical Hodgkin lymphoma. The protocol was immunoSEQ multiplex PCR, while the TCRdb copy is restricted to in-frame clones and leaves out a portion. The sample yields tens of thousands of clones, around nine tenths seen once. Every one of the patients relapsed after autologous stem cell transplantation (brentuximab vedotin exposure was variable). The sequencing here drew on peripheral blood mononuclear cells (PBMCs), taken before the second cycle of nivolumab. The source is a human donor with classical Hodgkin lymphoma.

The V call is TRBV5-1, the J call TRBJ1-2, with D tentatively TRBD1 (6 bases). The germline gives CDR1 SGHRS, CDR2 YFSETQ. V was clipped by 0 bases and J by 4 bases, with 10 bases between them. CDR3 length: 14 residues. In DNA, the CDR3 is TGCGCCAGCAGCTTGGAGGACAGTGTCTATGGCTACACCTTC. As protein: CASSLEDSVYGYTF.

The V and J genes are TRBV7-9 and TRBJ2-7, with D possibly matching TRBD1 (6 bases). There are 14 residues in the CDR3. From germline, CDR1 is SEHNR and CDR2 FQNEAQ (reference sequence). V dropped 5 bases and J dropped 2 bases, with 13 bases sitting between them. The CDR3 bases are TGTGCCAGCAGCCCCACAGGGCTCGCCTACGAGCAGTACTTC. This sequence encodes CASSPTGLAYEQYF.

The rearrangement uses TRBV11-1 and TRBJ1-1, with D uncertain. The CDR3 contains 12 residues. The germline gives CDR1 SGHAT, CDR2 FQDESV (reference sequence). Trimming cost V 3 bases and J 4 bases, with 6 bases left between them. CDR3 amino acids: CASSLSGTEAFF. The CDR3 DNA is TGTGCCAGCAGCTTGAGCGGCACTGAAGCTTTCTTT.

The V call is TRBV5-1, the J call TRBJ1-1; D might be TRBD1 (6 bases). V was trimmed by 2 bases and J by 10 bases, leaving 18 bases between them. This CDR3 spans 14 amino acids. In germline, CDR1 is SGHRS, CDR2 YFSETQ. The CDR3 DNA is TGCGCCAGCAGCTTTGACAGGATGGGTGGTGGAGCTTTCTTT. It specifies CASSFDRMGGGAFF.

V is TRBV7-9 and J is TRBJ1-1, with TRBD1 matching 9 bases. CDR1 and CDR2 (germline): SEHNR, FQNEAQ (reference sequence). J lost 6 bases, V lost 1 base, and 9 bases had no gene match. The CDR3 runs 16 residues. The CDR3 here is CASSLDSTGGGAEAFF. In DNA form, the CDR3 reads TGTGCCAGCAGCTTAGACTCCACAGGGGGCGGCGCTGAAGCTTTCTTT.

V is TRBV30 and J is TRBJ2-1, with TRBD2 matching 10 bases. V was clipped by 3 bases and J by 5 bases; unmatched bases: 4. Germline CDR1 is GTSNPN and CDR2 is SVGIG (reference sequence). The CDR3 is 14 amino acids. DNA for the CDR3: TGTGCCTGGAGCACGCTAGCGGGGGACAATGAGCAGTTCTTC. Amino acids: CAWSTLAGDNEQFF.

This clone was counted once. The J gene is TRBJ2-3, the V gene TRBV6-6; the D gene could be TRBD1 or TRBD2 (5 bases each). The CDR3 loop spans 15 amino acids. Germline V lookup: CDR1 MNHNY, CDR2 SVGAGI (reference sequence). The germline V and J ends were trimmed by 9 bases and 0 bases, with 16 bases remaining between them. The CDR3 protein is CASGDEGVSTDTQYF. Here the CDR3 DNA reads TGTGCCAGTGGGGACGAGGGCGTCAGCACAGATACGCAGTATTTT.

The chain employs TRBV6-5 and TRBJ2-1; 10 nucleotides match TRBD1. V trimming: 4 bases; J trimming: 4 bases; junction bases outside the gene matches: 7. Germline CDR1 reads MNHEY; CDR2 reads SVGAGI. There are 16 residues in the CDR3. CDR3 protein: CASSSPGQGNYNEQFF. As DNA, the CDR3 is TGTGCCAGCAGTTCCCCGGGACAGGGGAATTACAATGAGCAGTTCTTC.

The gene calls are TRBV6-5 and TRBJ2-2; 8 bases fit TRBD2. Germline V gives CDR1 MNHEY, CDR2 SVGAGI. V lost 7 bases to trimming and J lost 7 bases; unmatched junction nucleotides: 8. The length of the CDR3 is 14 residues. For the CDR3, the DNA is TGTGCCAGCACGGCGGGGGGCACGGTCGGGGAGCTGTTTTTT. It encodes CASTAGGTVGELFF.